This record covers a single T cell receptor (beta chain). Sequencing used immunoSEQ multiplex PCR; TCRdb keeps in-frame clones, though not all of them. The sample holds roughly 440,000 clones, approximately 89% seen once. The record originates from a study of blood T cell repertoires in COVID-19. The wider study: The United States, Italy and Spain provided the acute and convalescent COVID-19 samples. Sources were T cells, B-cell-depleted T cells, or PBMCs; the material itself was cDNA or gDNA.

Seattle patients were enrolled while actively infected and followed longitudinally. The receptor comes from a woman aged 50 to 60 with COVID-19, enrolled during active disease. Sample: peripheral blood.

This CDR3 reads CASSLGGGYNEQFF. In DNA form, the CDR3 reads TGTGCCAGCAGCTTGGGAGGGGGCTACAATGAGCAGTTCTTC. J is TRBJ2-1 and V is TRBV5-4; possible D gene TRBD1, 6 bases. The CDR3 totals 14 residues. Germline CDR1 SGHNT, CDR2 YYREEE (reference sequence). Trimming removed 0 bases from V and 3 bases from J, with 7 bases in between.